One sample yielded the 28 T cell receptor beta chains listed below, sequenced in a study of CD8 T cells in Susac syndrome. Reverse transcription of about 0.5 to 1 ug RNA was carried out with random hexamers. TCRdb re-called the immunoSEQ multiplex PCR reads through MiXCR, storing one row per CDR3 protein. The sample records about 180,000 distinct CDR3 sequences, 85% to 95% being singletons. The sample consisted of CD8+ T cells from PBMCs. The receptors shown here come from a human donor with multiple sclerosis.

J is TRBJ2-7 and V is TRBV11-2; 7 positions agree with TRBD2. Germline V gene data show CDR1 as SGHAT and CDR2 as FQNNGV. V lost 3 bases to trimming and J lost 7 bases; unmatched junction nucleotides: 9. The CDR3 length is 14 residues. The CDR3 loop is CASSFDPSGSEQYF. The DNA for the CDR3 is TGTGCCAGCAGCTTCGATCCTAGCGGTAGTGAGCAGTACTTC.

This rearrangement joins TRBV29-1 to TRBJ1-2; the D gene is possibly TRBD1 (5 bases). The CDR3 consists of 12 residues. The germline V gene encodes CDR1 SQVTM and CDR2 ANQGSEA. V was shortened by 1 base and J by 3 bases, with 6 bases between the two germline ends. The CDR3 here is CSVEGTYYGYTF. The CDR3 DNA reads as TGCAGCGTTGAAGGGACATACTATGGCTACACCTTC.

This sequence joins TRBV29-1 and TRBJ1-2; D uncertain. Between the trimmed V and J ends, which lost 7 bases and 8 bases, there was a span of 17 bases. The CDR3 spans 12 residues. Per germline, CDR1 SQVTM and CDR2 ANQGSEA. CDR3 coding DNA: TGCAGCGGCGGACTATCGAGAGGGGGCTACACCTTC. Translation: CSGGLSRGGYTF.

CDR3 sequence reads: CASSTGLQAFF. CDR3 in DNA: TGTGCCAGCAGTACGGGACTTCAAGCTTTCTTT. The rearrangement links TRBV27 to TRBJ1-1; weak D call: TRBD1 (5 bases). The CDR3 length is 11 residues. Trimming removed 5 bases from V and 9 bases from J, with 10 bases in between. Per the germline V gene, CDR1 is MNHEY and CDR2 is SMNVEV (reference sequence).

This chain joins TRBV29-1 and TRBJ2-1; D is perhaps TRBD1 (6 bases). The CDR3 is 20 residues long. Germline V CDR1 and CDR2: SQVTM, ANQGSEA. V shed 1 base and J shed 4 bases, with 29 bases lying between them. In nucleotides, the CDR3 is TGCAGCGTTGAAGGATCCCAGTCAGGGGAAGTTAAGGACGGGTACAATGAGCAGTTCTTC. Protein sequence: CSVEGSQSGEVKDGYNEQFF.

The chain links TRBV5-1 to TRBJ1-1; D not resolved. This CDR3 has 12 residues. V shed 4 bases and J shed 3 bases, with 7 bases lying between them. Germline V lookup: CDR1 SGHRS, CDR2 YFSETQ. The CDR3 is CASSRTHTEAFF. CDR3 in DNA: TGCGCCAGCAGCCGGACCCACACTGAAGCTTTCTTT.

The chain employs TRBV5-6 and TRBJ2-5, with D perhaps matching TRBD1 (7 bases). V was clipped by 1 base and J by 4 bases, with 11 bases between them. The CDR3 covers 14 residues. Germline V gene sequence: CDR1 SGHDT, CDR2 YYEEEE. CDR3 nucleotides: TGTGCCAGCAGCTTGAGACAGGGAGGAGAGACCCAGTACTTC. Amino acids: CASSLRQGGETQYF. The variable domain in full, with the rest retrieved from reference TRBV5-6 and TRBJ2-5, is DAGVTQSPTHLIKTRGQQVTLRCSPKSGHDTVSWYQQALGQGPQFIFQYYEEEERQRGNFPDRFSGHQFPNYSSELNVNALLLGDSALYLCASSLRQGGETQYFGPGTRLLVL.

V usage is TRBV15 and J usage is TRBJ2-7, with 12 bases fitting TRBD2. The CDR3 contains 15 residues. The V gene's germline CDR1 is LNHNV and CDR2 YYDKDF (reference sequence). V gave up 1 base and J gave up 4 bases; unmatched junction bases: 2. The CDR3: CATSRGTSGVYEQYF. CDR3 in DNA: TGTGCCACCAGCAGAGGGACTAGCGGGGTGTACGAGCAGTACTTC.

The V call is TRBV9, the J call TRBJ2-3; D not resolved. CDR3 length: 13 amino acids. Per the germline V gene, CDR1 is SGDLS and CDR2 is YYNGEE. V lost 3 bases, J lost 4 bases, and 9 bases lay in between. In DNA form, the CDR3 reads TGTGCCAGCAGCGAAATAAGGGCAGATACGCAGTATTTT. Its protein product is CASSEIRADTQYF.

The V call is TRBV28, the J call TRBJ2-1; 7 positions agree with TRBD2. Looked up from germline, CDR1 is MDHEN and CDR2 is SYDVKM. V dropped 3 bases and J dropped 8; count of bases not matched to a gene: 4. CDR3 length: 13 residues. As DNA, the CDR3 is TGTGCCAGCAGTTTCTCGGGAGGCGATGAGCAGTTCTTC. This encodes CASSFSGGDEQFF.

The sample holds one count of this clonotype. The CDR3: CASSLAFPAGELFF. The DNA of the CDR3 is TGTGCCAGCAGCTTAGCGTTTCCAGCCGGGGAGCTGTTTTTT. V is TRBV7-9 and J is TRBJ2-2; D not certain. The CDR3 runs 14 residues. With 0 bases removed from V and 6 bases from J, the gap between germline ends came to 8 bases. Germline values: CDR1 SEHNR, CDR2 FQNEAQ (reference sequence).

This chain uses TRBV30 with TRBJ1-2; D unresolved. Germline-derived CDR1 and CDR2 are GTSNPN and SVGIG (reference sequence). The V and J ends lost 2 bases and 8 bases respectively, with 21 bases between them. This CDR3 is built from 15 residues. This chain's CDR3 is CAWSPDSQPPEGYTF. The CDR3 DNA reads TGTGCCTGGAGTCCGGACTCGCAACCCCCGGAAGGCTACACCTTC.

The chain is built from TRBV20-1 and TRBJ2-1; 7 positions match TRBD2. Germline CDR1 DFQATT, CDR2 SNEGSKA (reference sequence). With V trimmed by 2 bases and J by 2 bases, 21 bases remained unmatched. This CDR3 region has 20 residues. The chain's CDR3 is CSARSPTRREYPRTYNEQFF. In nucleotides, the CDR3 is TGCAGTGCTAGATCCCCGACACGGCGGGAGTATCCCCGAACCTACAATGAGCAGTTCTTC.

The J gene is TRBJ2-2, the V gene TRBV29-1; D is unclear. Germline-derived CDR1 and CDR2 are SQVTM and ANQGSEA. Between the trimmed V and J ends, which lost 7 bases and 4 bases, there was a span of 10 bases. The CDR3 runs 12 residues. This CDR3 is CSAHRPTGELFF. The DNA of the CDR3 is TGCAGCGCCCACAGACCCACCGGGGAGCTGTTTTTT.

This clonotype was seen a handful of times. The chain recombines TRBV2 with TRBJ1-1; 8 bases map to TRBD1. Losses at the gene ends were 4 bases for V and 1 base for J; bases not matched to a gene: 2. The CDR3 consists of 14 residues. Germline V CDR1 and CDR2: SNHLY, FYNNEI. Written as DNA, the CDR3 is TGTGCCAGCAGTGGAGGACAGGGGAACACTGAAGCTTTCTTT. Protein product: CASSGGQGNTEAFF.

CDR3 sequence: CASSENYEQYF. The CDR3 DNA reads as TGTGCCAGCAGCGAGAACTACGAGCAGTACTTC. The V and J genes are TRBV2 and TRBJ2-7, with no clear D. The length of the CDR3 is 11 residues. Germline V gives CDR1 SNHLY, CDR2 FYNNEI. Trimming shortened V by 6 bases and J by 3 bases, and 6 bases separated the two germline ends.

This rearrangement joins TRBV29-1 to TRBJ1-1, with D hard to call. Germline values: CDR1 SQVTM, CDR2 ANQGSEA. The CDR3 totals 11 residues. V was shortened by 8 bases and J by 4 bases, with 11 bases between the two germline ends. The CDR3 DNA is TGCAGCCTCTCCCTGGGCACTGAAGCTTTCTTT. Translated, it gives CSLSLGTEAFF.

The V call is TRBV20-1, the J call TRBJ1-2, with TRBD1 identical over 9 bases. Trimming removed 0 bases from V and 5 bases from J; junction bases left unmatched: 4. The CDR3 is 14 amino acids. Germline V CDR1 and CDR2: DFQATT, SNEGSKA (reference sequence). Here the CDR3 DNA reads TGCAGTGCTAGAGAGGGACAGGGATCTTATGGCTACACCTTC. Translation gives CSAREGQGSYGYTF.

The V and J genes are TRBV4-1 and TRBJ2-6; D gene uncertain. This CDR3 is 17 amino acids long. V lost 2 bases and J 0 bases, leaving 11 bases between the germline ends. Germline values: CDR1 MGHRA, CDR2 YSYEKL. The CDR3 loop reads CASSQPPASSGANVLTF. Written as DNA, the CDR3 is TGCGCCAGCAGCCAACCCCCAGCGAGCTCTGGGGCCAACGTCCTGACTTTC.

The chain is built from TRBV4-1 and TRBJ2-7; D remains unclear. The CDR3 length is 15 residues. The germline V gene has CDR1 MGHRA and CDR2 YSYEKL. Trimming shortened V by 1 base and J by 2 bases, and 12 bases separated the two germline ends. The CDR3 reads CASSQVFSETYEQYF. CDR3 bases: TGCGCCAGCAGCCAAGTCTTCAGCGAAACCTACGAGCAGTACTTC.

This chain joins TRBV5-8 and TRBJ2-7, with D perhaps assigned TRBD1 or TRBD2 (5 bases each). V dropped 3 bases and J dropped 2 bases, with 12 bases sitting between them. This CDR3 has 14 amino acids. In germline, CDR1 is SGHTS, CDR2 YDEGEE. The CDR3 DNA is TGTGCCAGCAGCTGGGATCCGGGACCCTACGAGCAGTACTTC. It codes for CASSWDPGPYEQYF.

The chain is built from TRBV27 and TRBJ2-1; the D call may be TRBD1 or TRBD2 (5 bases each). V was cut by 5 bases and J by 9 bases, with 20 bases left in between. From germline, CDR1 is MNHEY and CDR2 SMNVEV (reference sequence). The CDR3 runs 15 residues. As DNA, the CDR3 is TGTGCCAGCAGTCCACCTCTCCAGGGAGCCATTGAGCAGTTCTTC. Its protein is CASSPPLQGAIEQFF.

The CDR3 sequence is CASSAQSSYEQYF. The CDR3 bases are TGTGCCAGCAGCGCGCAAAGCTCCTACGAGCAGTACTTC. The chain employs TRBV9 and TRBJ2-7; D uncertain. Germline CDR1 SGDLS, CDR2 YYNGEE. Between the trimmed V and J ends, which lost 3 bases and 0 bases, there was a span of 7 bases. The CDR3 length is 13 residues.

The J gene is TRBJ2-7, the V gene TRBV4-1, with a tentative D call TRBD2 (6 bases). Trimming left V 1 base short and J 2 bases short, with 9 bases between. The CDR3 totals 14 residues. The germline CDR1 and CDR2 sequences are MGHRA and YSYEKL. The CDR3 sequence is CASSQARGTYEQYF. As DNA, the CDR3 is TGCGCCAGCAGCCAAGCCCGGGGGACCTACGAGCAGTACTTC.

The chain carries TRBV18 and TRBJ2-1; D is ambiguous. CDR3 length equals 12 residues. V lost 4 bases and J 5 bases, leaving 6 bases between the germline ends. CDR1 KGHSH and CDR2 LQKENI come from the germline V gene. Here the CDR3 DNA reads TGTGCCAGCTCACAACGGGACAATGAGCAGTTCTTC. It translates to CASSQRDNEQFF.

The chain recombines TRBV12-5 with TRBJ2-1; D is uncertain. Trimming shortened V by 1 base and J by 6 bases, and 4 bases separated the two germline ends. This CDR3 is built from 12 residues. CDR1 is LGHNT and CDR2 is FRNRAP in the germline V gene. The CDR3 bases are TGTGCTAGTGGTTTGGCCCGCAATGAGCAGTTCTTC. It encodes CASGLARNEQFF.

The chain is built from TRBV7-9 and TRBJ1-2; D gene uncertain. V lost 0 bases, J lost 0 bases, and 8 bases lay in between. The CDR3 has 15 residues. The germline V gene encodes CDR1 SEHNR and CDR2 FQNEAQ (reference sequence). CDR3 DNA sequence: TGTGCCAGCAGCTTAGCCCCGGCAGCTAACTATGGCTACACCTTC. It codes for CASSLAPAANYGYTF.

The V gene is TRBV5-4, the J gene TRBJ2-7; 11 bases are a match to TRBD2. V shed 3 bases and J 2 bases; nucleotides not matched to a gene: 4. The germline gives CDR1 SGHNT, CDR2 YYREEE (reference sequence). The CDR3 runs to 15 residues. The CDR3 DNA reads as TGTGCCAGCAGCTCGGGACTAGCGGAAACCTACGAGCAGTACTTC. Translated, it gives CASSSGLAETYEQYF.